The T cell receptor (beta chain) described here comes from a study of T-cell reconstitution after alpha-beta-depleted transplantation in children. The CDR3 extends over 16 amino acids. With 6 bases clipped from V and 5 bases from J, the junction kept 10 bases outside the gene matches. Study-wide results and caveats: The study reportedly traced alpha-beta T cells about two months after transplant to several hundred expanded graft clones. Several patients had high TCRbeta diversity at day 60; it came from surviving recipient T cells and thymic progenitors.

This clonotype was detected many times. Its antigen is unknown. The library targeted TCRbeta and was prepared with unique molecular identifiers. From the PCR reads, TCRdb called clonotypes with MiXCR, one entry per CDR3 protein. The sample gives hundreds of thousands of distinct CDR3 sequences, 13% of which show up once; 2.2% is in the top ten. The sequence derives from a male patient between 10 and 17 years old who had a stem cell transplant for acute myeloid leukemia, so the T cells may come from the graft donor. Here the sequenced sample was PBMCs, mostly from graft donor cells, taken 360 days after TCRalphabeta/CD19-depleted stem cell transplant. This rearrangement joins TRBV12-3 or TRBV12-4 to TRBJ2-5, with 12 bases aligning to TRBD1. CDR3 nucleotide sequence: TGTGCCAGCAGCCTGACCGGGACAGGGGGCCGGGAGACCCAGTACTTC. Protein: CASSLTGTGGRETQYF.